One sample yielded the 4 T cell receptor beta chains listed below, sequenced in a study of early T cells in non-severe SARS-CoV-2 infection (dated by TCRdb to about 2021). The library relied on 5' RACE. TCRdb names NextSeq 500 as the instrument used. TCRdb itself trimmed the public reads at Q25 with fastp, ran MiXCR and retained productive beta chains. Here each entry gathers all rows of one CDR3 protein and keeps the most common genes and DNA. This sample is represented by some 62,000 distinct CDR3 sequences; roughly 8.2% of them were singletons. Clones ranked in the top ten supply roughly an eighth of the sample. Sequencing was performed on whole blood, taken at baseline. These receptors all stem from an adult who was a healthcare worker with PCR-confirmed SARS-CoV-2 infection or an uninfected control (not recorded which).

This clonotype was counted a few times. The V and J genes are TRBV20-1 and TRBJ2-2; D is unclear. This CDR3 region has 12 residues. Trimming left V 6 bases short and J 7 bases short, with 12 bases between. Germline V lookup: CDR1 DFQATT, CDR2 SNEGSKA (reference sequence). The CDR3 region is CSAPRSRGELFF. DNA of the CDR3: TGCAGTGCCCCACGGTCCCGCGGGGAGCTGTTTTTT.

This clonotype has more than one count but fewer than ten. The chain employs TRBV5-1 and TRBJ2-2; 12 positions match TRBD2. CDR3 length: 17 amino acids. V shed 3 bases and J 4 bases; nucleotides not matched to a gene: 7. Per germline, CDR1 SGHRS and CDR2 YFSETQ. CDR3 nucleotides: TGCGCCAGCAGCTCTGGACTAGCGGGAAGATCCACCGGGGAGCTGTTTTTT. Protein product: CASSSGLAGRSTGELFF.

This clonotype was observed at least ten times. This rearrangement joins TRBV20-1 to TRBJ2-1; D might be TRBD1 (6 bases). Germline CDR1 is DFQATT and CDR2 is SNEGSKA (reference sequence). Deletions cut 3 bases from V and 9 bases from J, with 18 bases between. CDR3 size: 14 residues. The CDR3: CSARKTGMSGEQFF. The CDR3 coding sequence is TGCAGTGCTAGGAAGACAGGAATGAGCGGTGAGCAGTTCTTC.

There are a few counts of this clonotype. V and J are TRBV10-2 and TRBJ2-1; TRBD1 matches 9 bases. From germline, CDR1 is WSHSY and CDR2 SAAADI. V was pared by 5 bases and J by 5 bases, with 7 bases of the junction left unmatched. The CDR3 has 15 residues. In DNA form, the CDR3 reads TGCGCCAGCAGTCTTTCTGGACAGGGGAACAATGAGCAGTTCTTC. This sequence encodes CASSLSGQGNNEQFF.